A single sample is the source of the 23 T cell receptor beta chains below, sequenced in a study of beta chain features in type 1 diabetes (dated by TCRdb to between 2017 and 2018). The method behind the library was the immunoSEQ multiplex PCR assay. The entire amount of isolated RNA was reverse transcribed using the High Capacity cDNA Reverse Transcription Kit, so the sequenced TCRB transcripts were expressed ones. This immuneACCESS table, as held by TCRdb, lists in-frame sequences with V and J called but not all clones. Of the missing ones, under half trace to an unresolved V gene in checked studies; the others have no known cause. This sample lists 200,000 to 300,000 clones; around 14% were detected once. The ten largest clones add up to 0.025% to 0.03% of the sample. The sample consisted of naive CD4+ T cells from blood. In light of the paper, this sample's cell subset or site label describes: true naive CD4+ T cells. Receptors originate from a middle-aged woman in good health.

This clone was found many times. The chain links TRBV5-4 to TRBJ2-5; the D is unclear. Germline values: CDR1 SGHNT, CDR2 YYREEE (reference sequence). Between the trimmed V and J ends, which lost 1 base and 5 bases, there was a span of 3 bases. CDR3 length: 11 amino acids. DNA of the CDR3: TGTGCCAGCAGCTTGCTGGAGACCCAGTACTTC. Protein: CASSLLETQYF.

This clone was observed once. This sequence joins TRBV27 and TRBJ1-5, with 9 bases fitting TRBD1. V lost 5 bases to trimming and J lost 2 bases; unmatched junction nucleotides: 7. CDR1 and CDR2 (germline): MNHEY, SMNVEV (reference sequence). The CDR3 spans 16 residues. In nucleotides, the CDR3 is TGTGCCAGCAGTGCCACGACAGGGGGAGGCAATCAGCCCCAGCATTTT. This codes for CASSATTGGGNQPQHF.

This clone was counted between two and nine times. The chain employs TRBV5-6 and TRBJ1-5; the D gene is possibly TRBD1 (6 bases). Trimming removed 0 bases at V and 0 bases at J, with 10 bases between. In germline, CDR1 is SGHDT, CDR2 YYEEEE. This CDR3 region has 16 residues. The CDR3 bases are TGTGCCAGCAGCTTGGGGCAGGGGATTAGCAATCAGCCCCAGCATTTT. Its protein is CASSLGQGISNQPQHF.

This sequence joins TRBV19 and TRBJ1-1, with D maybe TRBD1 (5 bases). V lost 10 bases and J lost 6, with 24 bases in between. Per the germline V gene, CDR1 is LNHDA and CDR2 is SQIVND (reference sequence). The CDR3 spans 15 residues. CDR3 residues: CATTGLGGITPEAFF. In nucleotides, the CDR3 is TGTGCCACCACGGGGTTGGGGGGGATAACGCCTGAAGCTTTCTTT.

In this sample, this clone turned up a few times. The chain links TRBV25-1 to TRBJ2-7; 7 bases map to TRBD1. Germline assignment: CDR1 MGHDK and CDR2 SYGVNS. This CDR3 region has 13 residues. The J segment lost 6 bases and the V segment lost 5 bases, leaving 7 bases of the junction unmatched. CDR3 loop: CASSWGTALEQYF. The CDR3 DNA reads TGTGCCAGCAGTTGGGGGACAGCTCTCGAGCAGTACTTC.

The J gene is TRBJ2-1, the V gene TRBV19; 8 bases are shared with TRBD1. Germline CDR1 reads LNHDA; CDR2 reads SQIVND (reference sequence). J was trimmed by 6 bases and V by 6 bases; bases with no gene match: 4. The CDR3 length is 13 residues. In DNA, the CDR3 is TGTGCCAGTAGGGACAGGGCAATCAATGAGCAGTTCTTC. This encodes CASRDRAINEQFF.

The table lists this clone with a few counts. The rearrangement joins TRBV4-2 to TRBJ1-4; 7 nucleotides agree with TRBD1. The V and J ends lost 1 base and 4 bases, in that order; junction bases with no gene match: 0. Looked up from germline, CDR1 is LGHNA and CDR2 is YNFKEQ. CDR3 length: 14 amino acids. DNA of the CDR3: TGTGCCAGCAGCCAAGGACAGGGTAATGAAAAACTGTTTTTT. Translating it yields CASSQGQGNEKLFF.

The rearrangement uses TRBV5-1 and TRBJ1-1; D possibly corresponds to TRBD1 (6 bases). V lost 3 bases and J lost 7, with 16 bases in between. Germline assignment: CDR1 SGHRS and CDR2 YFSETQ. CDR3 length: 14 amino acids. CDR3 loop: CASSSDAGADEAFF. As DNA, the CDR3 is TGCGCCAGCAGCTCCGACGCGGGGGCCGATGAAGCTTTCTTT.

The J gene is TRBJ2-5, the V gene TRBV7-7; D is ambiguous. Germline CDR1 SSHAT, CDR2 FNYEAQ (reference sequence). With 5 bases removed from V and 2 bases from J, the gap between germline ends came to 9 bases. This CDR3 is built from 13 residues. In DNA, the CDR3 is TGTGCCAGCAGCACGACTCCACAAGAGACCCAGTACTTC. Translated: CASSTTPQETQYF. The variable domain in full, completed from reference TRBV7-7 and TRBJ2-5, reads GAGVSQSPRYKVTKRGQDVTLRCDPISSHATLYWYQQALGQGPEFLTYFNYEAQPDKSGLPSDRFSAERPEGSISTLTIQRTEQRDSAMYRCASSTTPQETQYFGPGTRLLVL.

The chain couples TRBV5-6 to TRBJ1-6, with a tentative D call TRBD1 (5 bases). CDR1 is SGHDT and CDR2 is YYEEEE in the germline V gene. The CDR3 spans 14 residues. Trimming cost V 0 bases and J 7 bases, with 8 bases left between them. The CDR3 loop reads CASSLGTPNSPLHF. The CDR3 DNA reads as TGTGCCAGCAGCTTGGGGACACCGAATTCACCCCTCCACTTT.

This clone was observed a few times. This sequence joins TRBV7-2 and TRBJ2-1; 10 positions agree with TRBD2. This CDR3 comprises 18 residues. Germline CDR1 is SGHTA and CDR2 is FQGNSA. V shed 5 bases, J shed 4 bases, and the junction held 14 bases outside the gene matches. This CDR3 reads CASSEWASGGSSYNEQFF. The CDR3 DNA sequence: TGTGCCAGCAGCGAATGGGCTAGCGGGGGTTCGAGTTACAATGAGCAGTTCTTC.

The CDR3 sequence is CSVAQGQGYEQYF. The CDR3 DNA reads as TGCAGCGTGGCCCAGGGACAGGGCTACGAGCAGTACTTC. The rearrangement joins TRBV29-1 to TRBJ2-7; 9 nucleotides line up with TRBD1. The length of the CDR3 is 13 residues. With 6 bases clipped from V and 3 bases from J, the junction kept 6 bases outside the gene matches. The germline V gene has CDR1 SQVTM and CDR2 ANQGSEA.

The rearrangement joins TRBV6-4 to TRBJ2-4; 15 bases map to TRBD2. CDR1 MRHNA and CDR2 SNTAGT come from the germline V gene. This CDR3 is built from 17 residues. With 6 bases clipped from V and 1 base from J, the junction kept 4 bases outside the gene matches. This CDR3 is CASSPGTSGGAKNIQYF. In DNA form, the CDR3 reads TGTGCCAGCAGCCCCGGGACTAGCGGGGGGGCCAAAAACATTCAGTACTTC.

This clone appeared a few times. V gene TRBV6-6 combines with J gene TRBJ2-7; weak D call: TRBD1 (5 bases). Trimming took 3 bases from V and 5 from J, leaving 17 bases between them. Germline CDR1 and CDR2: MNHNY and SVGAGI (reference sequence). The CDR3 runs to 15 residues. The CDR3 region has the DNA TGTGCCAGCAGTTATCTCCGACCAGGGATTGACGAGCAGTACTTC. This encodes CASSYLRPGIDEQYF.

This clone has only a few counts. The sample carries other DNA sequences with the same CDR3. The CDR3 sequence is CSVEGRVNTEAFF. CDR3 DNA sequence: TGCAGCGTTGAAGGGAGGGTGAACACTGAAGCTTTCTTT. This chain links TRBV29-1 with TRBJ1-1; no firm D call. CDR1 is SQVTM and CDR2 is ANQGSEA in the germline V gene. V was clipped by 1 base and J by 0 bases, with 6 bases between them. This CDR3 spans 13 amino acids.

The rearrangement links TRBV10-3 to TRBJ2-1; no reliable D call. Trimming left V 3 bases short and J 4 bases short, with 13 bases between. The CDR3 consists of 15 residues. CDR1 is ENHRY and CDR2 is SYGVKD in the germline V gene. The CDR3 region is CAISESYSSYNEQFF. The CDR3 coding sequence is TGTGCCATCAGTGAAAGTTACTCATCTTACAATGAGCAGTTCTTC.

The rearrangement uses TRBV5-4 and TRBJ2-5; 7 bases fit TRBD2. The end of the DNA aligns better with TRBJ2-7, so the J call may be wrong. Germline loops: CDR1 SGHNT, CDR2 YYREEE (reference sequence). This CDR3 region has 16 residues. CDR3 in amino acids: CASSSGGTNSIYEQYF. For the CDR3, the DNA is TGTGCCAGCAGCTCGGGCGGGACTAACTCGATCTACGAGCAGTACTTC.

This clone was found a few times. J is TRBJ2-1 and V is TRBV2, with a tentative D call TRBD1 (8 bases). Germline CDR1 is SNHLY and CDR2 is FYNNEI. With 6 bases removed from V and 2 bases from J, the gap between germline ends came to 14 bases. This CDR3 is 15 amino acids long. The CDR3 protein is CASSSTGGAYNEQFF. DNA of the CDR3: TGTGCCAGCAGCTCTACAGGGGGGGCCTACAATGAGCAGTTCTTC.

J is TRBJ2-2 and V is TRBV2, with a tentative D call TRBD2 (5 bases). This CDR3 region has 15 residues. Looked up from germline, CDR1 is SNHLY and CDR2 is FYNNEI. V was shortened by 1 base and J by 5 bases, with 11 bases between the two germline ends. CDR3 protein: CASSEVGRGTGELFF. DNA for the CDR3: TGTGCCAGCAGTGAAGTAGGTAGAGGGACCGGGGAGCTGTTTTTT.

A few counts support this clone. The chain couples TRBV19 to TRBJ1-5; D is unresolved. Germline lookup yields CDR1 LNHDA and CDR2 SQIVND (reference sequence). V was trimmed by 2 bases and J by 0 bases, leaving 8 bases between them. The CDR3 is 15 amino acids. CDR3 protein: CASSITVYSNQPQHF. The CDR3 DNA reads TGTGCCAGTAGTATAACGGTTTATAGCAATCAGCCCCAGCATTTT.

The V gene is TRBV7-2, the J gene TRBJ2-7; TRBD1 aligns across 7 bases. Germline CDR1 and CDR2: SGHTA and FQGNSA. V lost 5 bases, J lost 0 bases, and 7 bases stayed unmatched. This CDR3 spans 15 amino acids. CDR3 sequence reads: CASSVRQGSSYEQYF. The CDR3 region has the DNA TGTGCCAGCAGCGTCAGACAGGGTAGCTCCTACGAGCAGTACTTC.

The chain recombines TRBV6-5 with TRBJ2-7; D may be TRBD1 (5 bases). V shed 2 bases and J shed 7 bases, with 15 bases lying between them. The germline CDR1 and CDR2 sequences are MNHEY and SVGAGI. The length of the CDR3 is 14 residues. The CDR3 region is CASSYQGTLGEQYF. CDR3 DNA sequence: TGTGCCAGCAGTTACCAGGGAACTTTAGGGGAGCAGTACTTC.

The chain has TRBV5-4 and TRBJ2-1; 10 positions match TRBD2. Germline V gene data show CDR1 as SGHNT and CDR2 as YYREEE (reference sequence). The CDR3 sequence is 12 residues long. Trimming removed 4 bases from V and 10 bases from J; junction bases left unmatched: 2. The CDR3 coding sequence is TGTGCCAGCAGCCCTAGCGGGGGCGAGCAGTTCTTC. It is translated as CASSPSGGEQFF.